This section outlines one T cell receptor beta chain sequence together with its context. CDR1 and CDR2 (germline): SGHTA, FQGNSA. Trimming removed 1 base from V and 7 bases from J, with 20 bases in between. The CDR3 has 16 amino acids. Individuals having autoimmune disease history or systemic immunosuppression were not enrolled. The data stem from a study of OX40 agonist ivuxolimab in advanced cancers. Study as a whole: Clinicians treated patients with ivuxolimab, an agonistic anti-OX40 (CD134) antibody. The group had a mean age of around 60 years, ranged from roughly 23 to 90, and was just under 85% male.

Clones were read by immunoSEQ multiplex PCR, and TCRdb kept only the in-frame ones, dropping some. The sample has 99,000 or so clones; roughly 90% are singletons. The TCR comes from an adult with an advanced solid tumor such as melanoma, head and neck, liver or kidney cancer. The rearrangement joins TRBV7-2 to TRBJ2-7, with TRBD1 as a possible D gene (6 bases). Sequencing used CD4+ or CD8+ T cells sorted from blood, obtained in a trial of the OX40 agonist ivuxolimab. The CDR3 sequence: CASSLGTSGPQGEQYF. Written as DNA, the CDR3 is TGTGCCAGCAGCTTAGGGACGTCAGGGCCCCAGGGGGAGCAGTACTTC.